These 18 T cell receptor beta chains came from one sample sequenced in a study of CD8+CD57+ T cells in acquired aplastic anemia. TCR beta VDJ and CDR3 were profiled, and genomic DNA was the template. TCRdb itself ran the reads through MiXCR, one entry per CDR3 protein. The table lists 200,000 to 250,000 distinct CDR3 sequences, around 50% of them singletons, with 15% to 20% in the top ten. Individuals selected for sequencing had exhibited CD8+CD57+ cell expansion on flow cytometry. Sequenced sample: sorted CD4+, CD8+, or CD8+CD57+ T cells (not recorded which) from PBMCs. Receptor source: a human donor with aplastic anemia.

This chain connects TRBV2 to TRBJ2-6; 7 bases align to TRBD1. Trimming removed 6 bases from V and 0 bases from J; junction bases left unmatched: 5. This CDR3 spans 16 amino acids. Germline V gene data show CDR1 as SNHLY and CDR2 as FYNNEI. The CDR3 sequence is CASSLQGSSGANVLTF. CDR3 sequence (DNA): TGTGCCAGCAGCTTACAGGGGTCCTCTGGGGCCAACGTCCTGACTTTC.

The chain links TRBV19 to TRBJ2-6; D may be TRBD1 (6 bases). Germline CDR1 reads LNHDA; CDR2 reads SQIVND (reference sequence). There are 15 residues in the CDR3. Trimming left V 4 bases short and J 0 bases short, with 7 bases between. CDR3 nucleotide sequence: TGTGCCAGTAGTACACAGGGCTCTGGGGCCAACGTCCTGACTTTC. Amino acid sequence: CASSTQGSGANVLTF. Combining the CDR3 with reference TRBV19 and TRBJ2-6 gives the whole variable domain DGGITQSPKYLFRKEGQNVTLSCEQNLNHDAMYWYRQDPGQGLRLIYYSQIVNDFQKGDIAEGYSVSREKKESFPLTVTSAQKNPTAFYLCASSTQGSGANVLTFGAGSRLTVL.

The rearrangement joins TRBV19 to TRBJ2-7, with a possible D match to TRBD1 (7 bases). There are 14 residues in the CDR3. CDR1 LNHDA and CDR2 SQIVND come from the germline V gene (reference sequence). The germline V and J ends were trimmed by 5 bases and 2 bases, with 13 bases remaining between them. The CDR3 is CASSAGQSTYEQYF. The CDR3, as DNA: TGTGCCAGTAGTGCGGGACAGAGCACCTACGAGCAGTACTTC. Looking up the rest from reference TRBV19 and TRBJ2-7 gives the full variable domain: DGGITQSPKYLFRKEGQNVTLSCEQNLNHDAMYWYRQDPGQGLRLIYYSQIVNDFQKGDIAEGYSVSREKKESFPLTVTSAQKNPTAFYLCASSAGQSTYEQYFGPGTRLTVT.

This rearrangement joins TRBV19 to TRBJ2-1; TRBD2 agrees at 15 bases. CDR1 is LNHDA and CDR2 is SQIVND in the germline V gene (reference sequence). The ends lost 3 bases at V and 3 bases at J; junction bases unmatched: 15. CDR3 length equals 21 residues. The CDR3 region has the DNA TGTGCCAGTAGTATGAGATGGTTCCGGACTAGCGGGGGGGCGGTCTACAATGAGCAGTTCTTC. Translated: CASSMRWFRTSGGAVYNEQFF. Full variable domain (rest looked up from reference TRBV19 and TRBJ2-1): DGGITQSPKYLFRKEGQNVTLSCEQNLNHDAMYWYRQDPGQGLRLIYYSQIVNDFQKGDIAEGYSVSREKKESFPLTVTSAQKNPTAFYLCASSMRWFRTSGGAVYNEQFFGPGTRLTVL.

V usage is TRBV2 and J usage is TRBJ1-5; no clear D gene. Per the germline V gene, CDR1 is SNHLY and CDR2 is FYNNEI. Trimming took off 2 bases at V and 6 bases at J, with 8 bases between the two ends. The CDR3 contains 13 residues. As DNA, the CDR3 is TGTGCCAGCAGTGAAATTGATCCTCAGCCCCAGCATTTT. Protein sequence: CASSEIDPQPQHF.

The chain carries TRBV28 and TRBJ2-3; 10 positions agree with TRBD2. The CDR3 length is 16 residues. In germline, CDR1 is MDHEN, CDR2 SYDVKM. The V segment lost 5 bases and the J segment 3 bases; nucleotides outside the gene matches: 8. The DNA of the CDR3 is TGTGCCAGCAGTGAATCAGCGGGGGGGCCAACAGATACGCAGTATTTT. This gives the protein CASSESAGGPTDTQYF.

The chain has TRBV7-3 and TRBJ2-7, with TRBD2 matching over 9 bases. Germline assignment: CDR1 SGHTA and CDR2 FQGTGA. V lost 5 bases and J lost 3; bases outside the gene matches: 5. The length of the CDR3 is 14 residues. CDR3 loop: CASSPAGGVYEQYF. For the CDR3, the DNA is TGTGCCAGCAGCCCCGCGGGGGGGGTCTACGAGCAGTACTTC. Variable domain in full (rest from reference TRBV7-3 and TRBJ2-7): GAGVSQTPSNKVTEKGKYVELRCDPISGHTALYWYRQSLGQGPEFLIYFQGTGAADDSGLPNDRFFAVRPEGSVSTLKIQRTERGDSAVYLCASSPAGGVYEQYFGPGTRLTVT.

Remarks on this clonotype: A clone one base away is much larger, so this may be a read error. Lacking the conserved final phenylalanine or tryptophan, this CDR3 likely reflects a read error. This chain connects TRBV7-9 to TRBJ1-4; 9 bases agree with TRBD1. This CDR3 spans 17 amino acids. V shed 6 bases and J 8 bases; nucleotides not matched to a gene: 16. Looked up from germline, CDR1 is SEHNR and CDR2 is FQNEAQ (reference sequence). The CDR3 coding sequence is TGTGCCAGCAGTCCCCAGGACAGGGGAGTCCATAGGGAAAAACTGTTTCTT. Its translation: CASSPQDRGVHREKLFL.

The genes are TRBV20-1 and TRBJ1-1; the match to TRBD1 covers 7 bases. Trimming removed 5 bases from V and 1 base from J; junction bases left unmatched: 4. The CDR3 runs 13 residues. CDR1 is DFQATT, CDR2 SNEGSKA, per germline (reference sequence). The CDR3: CSAGDSQNTEAFF. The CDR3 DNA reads TGCAGTGCTGGGGACAGCCAGAACACTGAAGCTTTCTTT.

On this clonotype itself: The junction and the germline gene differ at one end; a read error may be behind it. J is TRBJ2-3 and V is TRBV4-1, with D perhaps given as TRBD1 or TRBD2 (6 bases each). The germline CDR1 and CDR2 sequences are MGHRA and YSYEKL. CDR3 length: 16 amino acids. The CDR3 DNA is TGTGCCAGCAGCCAAGGGTCGGGGGCCGGAGCAGATACGCAGTATTTT. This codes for CASSQGSGAGADTQYF.

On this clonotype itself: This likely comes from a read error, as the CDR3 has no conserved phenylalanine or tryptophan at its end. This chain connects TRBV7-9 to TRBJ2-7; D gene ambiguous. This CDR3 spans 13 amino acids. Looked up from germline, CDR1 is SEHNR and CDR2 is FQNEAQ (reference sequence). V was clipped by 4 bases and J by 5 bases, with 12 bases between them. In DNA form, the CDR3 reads TGTGCCAGCAGCTCACAGAAAAGGGACGAGCAGTACCTC. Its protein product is CASSSQKRDEQYL.

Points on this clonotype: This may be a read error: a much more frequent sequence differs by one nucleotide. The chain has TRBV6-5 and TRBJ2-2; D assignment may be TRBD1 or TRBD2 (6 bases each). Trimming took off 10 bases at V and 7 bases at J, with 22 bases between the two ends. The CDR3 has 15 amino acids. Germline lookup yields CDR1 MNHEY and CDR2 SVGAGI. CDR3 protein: CANRTTEGGYGELFF. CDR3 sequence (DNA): TGTGCCAACAGAACAACCGAGGGGGGCTACGGGGAGCTGTTTTTT.

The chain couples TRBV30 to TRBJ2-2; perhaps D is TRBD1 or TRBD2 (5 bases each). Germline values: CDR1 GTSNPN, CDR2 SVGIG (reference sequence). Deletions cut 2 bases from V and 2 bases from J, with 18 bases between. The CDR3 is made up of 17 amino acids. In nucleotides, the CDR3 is TGTGCCTGGAGTAAGGGACGGATTCCATCAAACACCGGGGAGCTGTTTTTT. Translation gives CAWSKGRIPSNTGELFF.

The CDR3 coding sequence is TGCAGTGCAGTAATCGGGACAGGCCAAGAGACCCAGTACTTC. Encoded protein: CSAVIGTGQETQYF. The V gene is TRBV20-1, the J gene TRBJ2-5; 8 positions agree with TRBD1. This CDR3 is built from 14 residues. The V gene end was trimmed by 6 bases and the J gene end by 1 base; junction bases not matched to a gene: 7. Germline assignment: CDR1 DFQATT and CDR2 SNEGSKA (reference sequence).

DNA for the CDR3: TGTGCCACCAGTTCCCGACAGGGGGCGCGAGGAACCGGGGAGCTGTTTTTT. Protein: CATSSRQGARGTGELFF. The chain couples TRBV24-1 to TRBJ2-2; TRBD1 matches at 10 bases. Germline V gene data show CDR1 as KGHDR and CDR2 as SFDVKD. The J segment lost 5 bases and the V segment lost 6 bases, leaving 11 bases of the junction unmatched. CDR3 size: 17 residues.

CDR3 DNA: TGTGCCAGCAGCTTAGACAGTTGCAATGAGCAGTTCTTC. Its protein is CASSLDSCNEQFF. This chain connects TRBV7-2 to TRBJ2-1; D not certain. Per the germline V gene, CDR1 is SGHTA and CDR2 is FQGNSA. V lost 1 base and J 6 bases, leaving 7 bases between the germline ends. The CDR3 is 13 amino acids.

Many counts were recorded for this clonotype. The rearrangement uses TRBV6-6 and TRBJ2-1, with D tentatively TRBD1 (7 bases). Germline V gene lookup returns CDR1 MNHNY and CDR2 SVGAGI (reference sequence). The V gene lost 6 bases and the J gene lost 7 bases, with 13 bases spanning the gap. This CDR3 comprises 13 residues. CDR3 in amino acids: CASRESGGNEQFF. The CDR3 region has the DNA TGTGCCAGCAGGGAGTCAGGGGGGAATGAGCAGTTCTTC.

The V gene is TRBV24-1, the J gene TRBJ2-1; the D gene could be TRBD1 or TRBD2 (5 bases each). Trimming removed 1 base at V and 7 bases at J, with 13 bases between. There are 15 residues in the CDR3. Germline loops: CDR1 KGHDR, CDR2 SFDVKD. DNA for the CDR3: TGTGCCACCAGTGATTTAGAGGGACCGAGGAATGAGCAGTTCTTC. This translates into CATSDLEGPRNEQFF.